This T cell receptor beta chain was found in a study of T cell repertoires in cytomegalovirus infection. In the study overall: The authors used CMV epitopes that were HLA-C-restricted (recently identified) and HLA-B-restricted (well studied). Both CMV infection and a matching HLA type were indicated by public TCR beta signatures. Study-wide points: Within the response measured ex vivo, HLA-C-restricted CMV-specific TCR beta clonotypes were dominant.

TCRdb itself ran the reads through MiXCR, one entry per CDR3 protein. The sample contains roughly 990,000 distinct CDR3 sequences, approximately 30% of which appear only once. Details on this clonotype: Its matching antigen is unknown.

The receptor's source is a human donor in good health (CMV status not recorded). Some clones in this sample may be carry-over from other donors' samples. The source was cultured CD8+ T cells from PBMCs, collected from culture after CMV antigen stimulation.

As DNA, the CDR3 is TGCGCCAGCAGCCAAGACGTAAGGACAACAGATACGCAGTATTTT. Translated, it gives CASSQDVRTTDTQYF. The chain is built from TRBV4-1 and TRBJ2-3; possibly TRBD1 for D (5 bases). The CDR3 runs 15 residues. Germline-derived CDR1 and CDR2 are MGHRA and YSYEKL. The germline V and J ends were trimmed by 0 bases and 3 bases, with 10 bases remaining between them.